What follows is one TCR beta chain and its context. At least ten counts were recorded for this clonotype. Which antigen it targets is not known. One base away there is no much larger clone; base qualities are not given. These data are taken from a study of CD8 T cells in ankylosing spondylitis (dated by TCRdb to 2016 to 2017). In terms of the full investigation: The study set out to find disease-linked TCR variants by profiling T cell receptor beta repertoires in ankylosing spondylitis patients and healthy donors. The full study cohort comprised around 25 ankylosing spondylitis patients and roughly 100 healthy donors. Peripheral blood was sampled, and synovial fluid was also collected from ankylosing spondylitis patients.

The sequencing machine was an Illumina HiSeq 2500. Quantitative 5'-RACE with molecular barcodes was used to prepare TCR beta libraries. The study's own analysis went as follows. A new computational method, built on a probabilistic model of VDJ rearrangement, was used to identify disease-linked TCR variants. The public sequencing data were trimmed at Q25 with fastp and processed into clonotypes with MiXCR by TCRdb, which kept only in-frame beta chains. Identical CDR3 protein sequences are pooled into one entry, listed with their most common genes and DNA. These V and J calls are TCRdb output, not the study's own analysis. The sample data list 300,000 to 400,000 distinct CDR3 sequences, and roughly 11% of these were observed just once. The ten largest clones add up to 9.1% of the sample. Counted from cysteine to phenylalanine, this CDR3 has 13 amino acids. Only the CDR3 part of the read is kept: 39 bases, read in frame from the first base. The V and J ends are trimmed by 1 base and 8 bases, leaving 9 bases between them.

On the study overall, not on this receptor specifically: The disease-linked clones were reported as significantly enriched in matched synovial fluid samples from ankylosing spondylitis patients. The disease-linked clones showed a CD8+ phenotype and occurred at relatively low frequencies in peripheral blood. Some TCR beta motif variants had previously been reported in synovial fluid and blood of reactive arthritis patients, which suggested common disease-initiation mechanisms. Blood from ankylosing spondylitis patients appeared to be characterized by a TCR beta motif made up of several highly homologous amino acid variants.

This chain is built from TRBV12-3 or TRBV12-4 and TRBJ2-1; perhaps TRBD1 is the D gene, with 6 bases matching. The origin of this receptor is a female donor with ankylosing spondylitis or in good health (not recorded which). Sequencing used blood, either unsorted or a sorted T cell fraction (not recorded which). The nucleotide sequence reads as follows: TGTGCCAGCAGTTTAGGTGGGGGCGATGAGCAGTTCTTC. Its translation reads: CASSLGGGDEQFF.